The 10 T cell receptor beta chains below come from one sample, sequenced in a study of chemoradiotherapy in HPV16-positive cancers. Assay used: immunoSEQ multiplex PCR; TCRdb lists only in-frame clones, some missing. The sample includes approximately 13,000 clones, 77% of them seen just once. Collection of the sample occurred from a patient who underwent chemoradiotherapy. These receptors all stem from a human donor with HPV-associated anogenital cancer.

The chain links TRBV12-5 to TRBJ2-7, with D perhaps assigned TRBD1 or TRBD2 (6 bases each). V gave up 4 bases and J gave up 8 bases, with 15 bases separating them. The CDR3 runs to 13 residues. The germline V gene encodes CDR1 LGHNT and CDR2 FRNRAP. This chain's CDR3 is CASGSSGGTQQYF. The CDR3 DNA is TGTGCTAGTGGTTCATCCGGGGGCACCCAGCAGTACTTC.

This chain links TRBV18 with TRBJ1-1; no clear D gene. Trimming cost V 7 bases and J 0 bases, with 6 bases left between them. In germline, CDR1 is KGHSH, CDR2 LQKENI. This CDR3 has 12 amino acids. Written as DNA, the CDR3 is TGTGCCAGCTTTAAGATGAACACTGAAGCTTTCTTT. Amino acid sequence: CASFKMNTEAFF.

DNA of the CDR3: TGTGCCAGCAGTCTGACACAGGCTGGAAACACCATATATTTT. This translates into CASSLTQAGNTIYF. The rearrangement links TRBV27 to TRBJ1-3, with TRBD1 as a possible D gene (5 bases). Trimming stripped 5 bases from V and 2 bases from J, with 10 bases between. The CDR3 has 14 amino acids. Germline values: CDR1 MNHEY, CDR2 SMNVEV (reference sequence).

This chain connects TRBV5-4 to TRBJ1-2, with D hard to call. V lost 1 base and J lost 4, with 14 bases in between. Germline lookup yields CDR1 SGHNT and CDR2 YYREEE (reference sequence). The CDR3 has 15 amino acids. The CDR3 is CASSLFVTEPYGYTF. The DNA of the CDR3 is TGTGCCAGCAGCTTGTTTGTGACGGAACCCTATGGCTACACCTTC.

CDR3 in DNA: TGCGCCAGCAGCCAAGCGGGGGGTTTCCTCTATGGCTACACCTTC. It is translated as CASSQAGGFLYGYTF. The chain carries TRBV4-3 and TRBJ1-2; possibly TRBD1 for D (5 bases). In germline, CDR1 is LGHNA, CDR2 YSLEER. The CDR3 runs to 15 residues. With 1 base removed from V and 4 bases from J, the gap between germline ends came to 13 bases.

This sequence joins TRBV5-5 and TRBJ1-4, with TRBD1 matching 10 bases. The CDR3 is made up of 15 amino acids. Germline V gives CDR1 SGHKS, CDR2 YYEKEE (reference sequence). Trimming removed 3 bases from V and 6 bases from J; junction bases left unmatched: 5. The CDR3 sequence: CASSSPGTGDEKLFF. The CDR3 DNA reads TGTGCCAGCAGCTCCCCCGGGACAGGGGATGAAAAACTGTTTTTT. Drawing the rest from reference TRBV5-5 and TRBJ1-4, the complete variable domain is DAGVTQSPTHLIKTRGQQVTLRCSPISGHKSVSWYQQVLGQGPQFIFQYYEKEERGRGNFPDRFSARQFPNYSSELNVNALLLGDSALYLCASSSPGTGDEKLFFGSGTQLSVL.

This clone has a handful of counts. The chain combines TRBV7-9 with TRBJ2-3; 10 nucleotides line up with TRBD2. The V gene end was trimmed by 5 bases and the J gene end by 5 bases; junction bases not matched to a gene: 4. Per germline, CDR1 SEHNR and CDR2 FQNEAQ (reference sequence). The CDR3 spans 14 residues. CDR3 sequence (DNA): TGTGCCAGCAGCACCTGGACTAGCGGAGATACGCAGTATTTT. This gives the protein CASSTWTSGDTQYF.

The sample holds one count of this clone. This rearrangement joins TRBV29-1 to TRBJ2-7; D not resolved. Trimming pared 3 bases from V and 9 bases from J, leaving 12 bases between. The CDR3 is made up of 11 amino acids. CDR1 SQVTM and CDR2 ANQGSEA come from the germline V gene. The CDR3 here is CSVEGGPMQYF. CDR3 sequence (DNA): TGCAGCGTTGAGGGCGGACCCATGCAGTACTTC.

V usage is TRBV2 and J usage is TRBJ2-5, with TRBD1 matching 9 bases. V was pared by 9 bases and J by 7 bases, with 6 bases of the junction left unmatched. The germline CDR1 and CDR2 sequences are SNHLY and FYNNEI. The CDR3 runs 12 residues. For the CDR3, the DNA is TGTGCCAGTCGACAGGGGGAAGGGACCCAGTACTTC. Translation: CASRQGEGTQYF.

This chain joins TRBV27 and TRBJ2-1, with 8 bases that match TRBD2. The CDR3 totals 12 residues. The germline V gene has CDR1 MNHEY and CDR2 SMNVEV (reference sequence). V was clipped by 7 bases and J by 11 bases; unmatched bases: 7. The CDR3 region is CASTTGLAQQFF. For the CDR3, the DNA is TGTGCCAGCACCACTGGACTAGCCCAGCAGTTCTTC.